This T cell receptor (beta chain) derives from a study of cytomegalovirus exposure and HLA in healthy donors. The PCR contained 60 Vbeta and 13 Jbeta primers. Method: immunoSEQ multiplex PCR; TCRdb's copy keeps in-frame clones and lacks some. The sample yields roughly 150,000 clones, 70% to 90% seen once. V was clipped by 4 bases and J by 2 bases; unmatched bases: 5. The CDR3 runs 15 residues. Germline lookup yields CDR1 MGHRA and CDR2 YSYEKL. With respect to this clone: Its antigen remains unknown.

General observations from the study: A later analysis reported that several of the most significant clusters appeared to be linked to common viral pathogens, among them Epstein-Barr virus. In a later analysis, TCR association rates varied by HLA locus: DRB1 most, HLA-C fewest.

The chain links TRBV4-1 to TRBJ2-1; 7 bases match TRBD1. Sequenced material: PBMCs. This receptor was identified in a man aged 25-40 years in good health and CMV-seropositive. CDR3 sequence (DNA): TGCGCCAGCAGCCGCTCCGGGACAGCCTACAATGAGCAGTTCTTC. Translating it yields CASSRSGTAYNEQFF.